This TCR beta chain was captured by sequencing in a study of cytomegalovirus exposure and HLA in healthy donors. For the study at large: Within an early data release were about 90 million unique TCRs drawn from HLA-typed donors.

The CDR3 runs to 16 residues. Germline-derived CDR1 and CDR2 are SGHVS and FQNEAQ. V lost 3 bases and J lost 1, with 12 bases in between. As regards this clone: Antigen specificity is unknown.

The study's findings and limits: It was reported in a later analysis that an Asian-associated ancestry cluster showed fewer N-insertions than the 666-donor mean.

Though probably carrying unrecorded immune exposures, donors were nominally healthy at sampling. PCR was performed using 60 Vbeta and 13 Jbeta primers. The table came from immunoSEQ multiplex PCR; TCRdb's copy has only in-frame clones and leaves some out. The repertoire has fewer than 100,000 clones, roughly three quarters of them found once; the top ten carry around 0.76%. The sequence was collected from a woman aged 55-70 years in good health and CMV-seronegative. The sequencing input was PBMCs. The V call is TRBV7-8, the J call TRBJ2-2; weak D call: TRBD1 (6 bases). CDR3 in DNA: TGTGCCAGCAGCTTCTACAACAGGGAGAACACCGGGGAGCTGTTTTTT. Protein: CASSFYNRENTGELFF.